The TCR beta chain described here comes from a study of cytomegalovirus exposure and HLA in healthy donors. This clone has a handful of counts. The CDR3 length is 16 residues. V lost 4 bases to trimming and J lost 6 bases; unmatched junction nucleotides: 13. Germline values: CDR1 MNHNY, CDR2 SVGAGI (reference sequence). PCR used 60 Vbeta primers and 13 Jbeta primers. Profiling relied on immunoSEQ multiplex PCR, and the TCRdb table lists in-frame clones only, not all of them. The data contain some 200,000 clones, over 80% of them singletons. The chain joins TRBV6-6 to TRBJ2-7; 9 bases map to TRBD1. This receptor was obtained from a middle-aged man in good health and CMV-seropositive. Sequencing input: PBMCs. The CDR3, as DNA: TGTGCCAGCAGTTTCATATCGCCGGGACAGGGTTTCGAGCAGTACTTC. Residues: CASSFISPGQGFEQYF.